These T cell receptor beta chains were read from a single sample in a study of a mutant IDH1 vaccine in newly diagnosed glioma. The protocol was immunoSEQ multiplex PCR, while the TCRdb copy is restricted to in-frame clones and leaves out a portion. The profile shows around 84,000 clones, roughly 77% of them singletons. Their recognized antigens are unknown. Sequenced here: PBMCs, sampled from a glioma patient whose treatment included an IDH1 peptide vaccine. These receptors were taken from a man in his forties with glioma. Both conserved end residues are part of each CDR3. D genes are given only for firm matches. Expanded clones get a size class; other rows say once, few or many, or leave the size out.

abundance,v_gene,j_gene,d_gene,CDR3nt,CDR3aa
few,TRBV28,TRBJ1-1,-,TGTGCCAGCAGTGGGGGGGCGCTGAACACTGAAGCTTTCTTT,CASSGGALNTEAFF
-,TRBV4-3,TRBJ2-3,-,TGCGCCAGCAGCCGCGCACGTACGTGCACAGATACGCAGTATTTT,CASSRARTCTDTQYF
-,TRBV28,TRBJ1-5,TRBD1,TGTGCCAGCAAGAACAGTCCGGAGGGGGCTAGGCAGCCCCAGCATTTT,CASKNSPEGARQPQHF
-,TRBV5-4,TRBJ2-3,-,TGTGCCAGCAGCTTGGCTCAGGGATTAGGCACAGATACGCAGTATTTT,CASSLAQGLGTDTQYF
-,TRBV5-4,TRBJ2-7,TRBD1,TGTGCCAGCAGCACTGCCTTCGGACAGGACGAGCAGTACTTC,CASSTAFGQDEQYF
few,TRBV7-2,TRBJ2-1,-,TGTGCCAGCAGCTTAGGAGCGAGGGGGGAGCAGTTCTTC,CASSLGARGEQFF
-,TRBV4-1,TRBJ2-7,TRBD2,TGCGCCAGCAGCCAAATAGCGGGACTCTACGAGCAGTACTTC,CASSQIAGLYEQYF
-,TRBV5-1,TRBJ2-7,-,TGCGCCAGCAGCTTCCTACTTACAGGGCAGGGCTCCTACGAGCAGTACTTC,CASSFLLTGQGSYEQYF
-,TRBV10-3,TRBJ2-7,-,TGTGCCATCAGTGAAATTCAGGGAAAGTTAGGGCAGTACTTC,CAISEIQGKLGQYF
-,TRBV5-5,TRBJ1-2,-,TGTGCCAGCAGCCCAACGACAGGCCTCTATGGCTACACCTTC,CASSPTTGLYGYTF
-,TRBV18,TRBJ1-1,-,TGTGCCAGCTCACCACAGGGGGTGGGCACTGAAGCTTTCTTT,CASSPQGVGTEAFF
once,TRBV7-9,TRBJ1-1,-,TGTGCCAGCAGCTTGGGGGGTGGCACTGAAGCTTTCTTT,CASSLGGGTEAFF
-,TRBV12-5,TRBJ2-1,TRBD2,TGTGCTAGTGGTTTGCCTCGCGGGACTAGCGGGGTACTTTACAATGAGCAGTTCTTC,CASGLPRGTSGVLYNEQFF
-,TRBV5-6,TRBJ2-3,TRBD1,TGTGCCAGCAGCTTGACAGGGGCTCCAGCAGATACGCAGTATTTT,CASSLTGAPADTQYF
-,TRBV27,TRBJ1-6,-,TGTGCCAGCAGTCTCGTAGGGGTTTCCTATAATTCACCCCTCCACTTT,CASSLVGVSYNSPLHF
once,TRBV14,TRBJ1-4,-,TGTGCCAGCAGCCGCCCGAGAGGGGGTAGTAGGACTAATGAAAAACTGTTTTTT,CASSRPRGGSRTNEKLFF
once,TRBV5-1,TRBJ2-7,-,TGCGCCAGCAGCTTGGGGCCTAGCTCTAAGGGAGAGCAGTACTTC,CASSLGPSSKGEQYF
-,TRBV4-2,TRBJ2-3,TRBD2,TGTGCCAGCAGCCAAGGGGACGGGGGGATGGATACGCAGTATTTT,CASSQGDGGMDTQYF
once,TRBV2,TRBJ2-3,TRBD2,TGTGCCAGCAGTAAGACTAGCGGGAGTTCGGATACGCAGTATTTT,CASSKTSGSSDTQYF
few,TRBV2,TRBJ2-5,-,TGTGCCAGCAGCGGTTACCAAGAGACCCAGTACTTC,CASSGYQETQYF
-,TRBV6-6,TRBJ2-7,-,TGTGCCAGCAGCCCCCCCGGGGCTGACGAGCAGTACTTC,CASSPPGADEQYF
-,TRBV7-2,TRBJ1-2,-,TGTGCCAGCAGCTTATCTACAGCTAGCTATGGCTACACCTTC,CASSLSTASYGYTF
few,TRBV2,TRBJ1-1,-,TGTGCCAGCAGTGAATGGGACGGCGGGATGAACACTGAAGCTTTCTTT,CASSEWDGGMNTEAFF
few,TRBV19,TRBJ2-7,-,TGTGCCAGTAGTATTGAGGCTGGCTACGAGCAGTACTTC,CASSIEAGYEQYF
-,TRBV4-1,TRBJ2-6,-,TGCGCCTCCCCCCCGGCAGGGCGCCTAAGGGGGGCCAACGTCCTGACTTTC,CASPPAGRLRGANVLTF
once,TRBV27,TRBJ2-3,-,TGTGCCAGCAGTTTACGGCGGGGACGCACAGATACGCAGTATTTT,CASSLRRGRTDTQYF
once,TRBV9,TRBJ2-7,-,TGTGCCAGCAACAAAGGGGGGCCGCTGGAGGCCGAGCAGTACTTC,CASNKGGPLEAEQYF
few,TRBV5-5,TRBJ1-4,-,TGTGCCAGCAGCTTCCTGGTTGGGCAGGATGAAAAACTGTTTTTT,CASSFLVGQDEKLFF
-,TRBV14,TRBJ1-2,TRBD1,TGTGCCAGCAGCCTTGGAGACAGGGCCTATGGCTACACCTTC,CASSLGDRAYGYTF
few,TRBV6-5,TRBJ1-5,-,TGTGCCAGCAGCCTGACAGTGTATAGCAATCAGCCCCAGCATTTT,CASSLTVYSNQPQHF
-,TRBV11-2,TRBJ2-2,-,TGTGCCAGCAGCATAAGATCTAGCGAGAACACCGGGGAGCTGTTTTTT,CASSIRSSENTGELFF
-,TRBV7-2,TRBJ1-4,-,TGTGCCAGCAGCCCCGACAGGTTTGCAACTAATGAAAAACTGTTTTTT,CASSPDRFATNEKLFF
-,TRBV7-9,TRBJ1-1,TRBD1,TGTGCCAGCAGCTTAGCGGGGGACAGTGAAGCTTTCTTT,CASSLAGDSEAFF
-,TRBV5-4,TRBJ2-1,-,TGTGCCAGCAGCTTCCCCGTGGGGTCTGAGCAGTTCTTC,CASSFPVGSEQFF
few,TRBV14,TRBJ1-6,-,TGTGCCAGCAGCCAAGTAGCCTCACCCCTCCACTTT,CASSQVASPLHF
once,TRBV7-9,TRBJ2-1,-,TGTGCCAGCAGCTTAGCGTCTAGGGGGGATGAGCAGTTCTTC,CASSLASRGDEQFF
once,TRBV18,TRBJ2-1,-,TGTGCCAGCTCACCACGGGAAGCAAATGAGCAGTTCTTC,CASSPREANEQFF
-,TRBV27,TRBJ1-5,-,TGTGCCAGCAGTTTAGGACGGTGGGTTCAGCCCCAGCATTTT,CASSLGRWVQPQHF
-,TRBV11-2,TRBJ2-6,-,TGTGCCAGCAGCGCCGACTCCCGGGCCGGGGCCAACGTCCTGACTTTC,CASSADSRAGANVLTF
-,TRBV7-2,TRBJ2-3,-,TGTGCCAGCAGCCCTAACAGGGTATGGACAGATACGCAGTATTTT,CASSPNRVWTDTQYF
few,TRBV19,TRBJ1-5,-,TGTGCCAGTAGCAGAGGAATCCAGCCCCAGCATTTT,CASSRGIQPQHF
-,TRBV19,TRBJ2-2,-,TGTGCCAGTATTTCGAGCCCCACCGGGGAGCTGTTTTTT,CASISSPTGELFF
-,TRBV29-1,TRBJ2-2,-,TGCAGCGTTGTGGCGATGAACACCGGGGAGCTGTTTTTT,CSVVAMNTGELFF
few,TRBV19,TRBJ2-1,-,TGTGCCAGTAGTCTCGGACCAGGGAGAATGTACAATGAGCAGTTCTTC,CASSLGPGRMYNEQFF
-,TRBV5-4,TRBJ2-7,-,TGTGCCAGCAGCTCGAATGCAGGGGCACACGAGCAGTACTTC,CASSSNAGAHEQYF
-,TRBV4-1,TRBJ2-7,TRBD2,TGCGCCAGCAGCCCGCGGACTAGCGGGGGTAGCTCGCAGTACTTC,CASSPRTSGGSSQYF